One and the same sample provided the 29 T cell receptor beta chains below, sequenced in a study of T-cell reconstitution after alpha-beta-depleted transplantation in children. Preparation of the TCRbeta library involved a method that used unique molecular identifiers. TCRdb used MiXCR to reprocess the PCR reads, holding one entry per CDR3 protein. The data show over 450,000 distinct CDR3 sequences, with more than 9% seen just once and around 2% held by the top ten. Sample: PBMCs, taken before TCRalphabeta/CD19-depleted stem cell transplant. These receptors were collected from a child aged 2 to 10 with inherited bone marrow failure, due to receive a stem cell transplant.

This clonotype has ten or more counts. The V call is TRBV20-1, the J call TRBJ2-1, with 16 nucleotides matching TRBD2. J gave up 8 bases and V 0 bases, and 13 bases lay outside the gene matches. CDR3 size: 19 residues. Germline lookup yields CDR1 DFQATT and CDR2 SNEGSKA (reference sequence). CDR3 region: CSARDSPGTSGRAWYEQFF. The CDR3 DNA follows: TGCAGTGCTAGAGATAGCCCCGGGACTAGCGGGAGGGCCTGGTATGAGCAGTTCTTC.

This clonotype was detected many times. CDR3: CASSFQQGRSPYNEQFF. CDR3 DNA sequence: TGTGCCAGCAGTTTCCAACAGGGGCGTAGCCCCTACAATGAGCAGTTCTTC. The rearrangement uses TRBV28 and TRBJ2-1, with 7 bases that match TRBD1. The germline V gene encodes CDR1 MDHEN and CDR2 SYDVKM. The CDR3 consists of 17 residues. V lost 3 bases to trimming and J lost 2 bases; unmatched junction nucleotides: 10.

The chain recombines TRBV7-8 with TRBJ2-7, with D perhaps assigned TRBD1 or TRBD2 (5 bases each). V lost 2 bases and J lost 4, with 15 bases in between. In germline, CDR1 is SGHVS, CDR2 FQNEAQ. This CDR3 region has 15 residues. The CDR3, as DNA: TGTGCCAGCAGCTTACGCCGGGACCGCAGTTACGAGCAGTACTTC. Encoded protein: CASSLRRDRSYEQYF.

Comment on this clonotype: A much larger clone is a single base away; this may be a read error. This chain connects TRBV6-2 or TRBV6-3 to TRBJ2-1, with D perhaps matching TRBD1 (6 bases). V lost 10 bases and J lost 6, with 19 bases in between. CDR1 and CDR2 (germline): MNHEY, SVGEGT. The CDR3 contains 14 residues. CDR3 sequence reads: CATLAGALPNEQFF. The CDR3 bases are TGTGCCACCCTAGCAGGGGCCCTTCCCAATGAGCAGTTCTTC.

Concerning this clonotype itself: One base away lies a much larger clone, so this may be a sequencing read error. The rearrangement joins TRBV27 to TRBJ2-3; 7 bases are shared with TRBD2. Germline assignment: CDR1 MNHEY and CDR2 SMNVEV (reference sequence). There are 14 residues in the CDR3. The CDR3 here is CTSAWGGWTDTQYF. DNA for the CDR3: TGTACCAGCGCCTGGGGAGGGTGGACAGATACGCAGTATTTT.

The rearrangement uses TRBV28 and TRBJ2-7; the D is unclear. This CDR3 spans 13 amino acids. In germline, CDR1 is MDHEN, CDR2 SYDVKM. Trimming stripped 3 bases from V and 3 bases from J, with 9 bases between. Written as DNA, the CDR3 is TGTGCCAGCAGTTTGTTGGGATACTACGAGCAGTACTTC. Protein sequence: CASSLLGYYEQYF.

The rearrangement joins TRBV6-1 to TRBJ2-1; possible D gene TRBD2, 5 bases. V shed 8 bases and J shed 4 bases, with 12 bases lying between them. The CDR3 loop spans 13 amino acids. Germline CDR1 and CDR2: MNHNS and SASEGT. In nucleotides, the CDR3 is TGTGCCAGCGGGGAGACTACTTACAATGAGCAGTTCTTC. Encoded protein: CASGETTYNEQFF.

The rearrangement links TRBV7-9 to TRBJ1-2, with 9 bases matching TRBD1. The CDR3 covers 12 residues. The V and J ends lost 3 bases and 13 bases, in that order; junction bases with no gene match: 6. Germline V gene lookup returns CDR1 SEHNR and CDR2 FQNEAQ (reference sequence). CDR3 in amino acids: CASSLNRGPVTF. Written as DNA, the CDR3 is TGTGCCAGCAGCTTGAACAGGGGGCCGGTCACCTTC.

This clonotype was detected a few times. The rearrangement joins TRBV11-2 to TRBJ2-3, with D possibly matching TRBD2 (7 bases). The CDR3 consists of 15 residues. Germline CDR1 and CDR2: SGHAT and FQNNGV. V lost 6 bases to trimming and J lost 3 bases, with 16 bases between them. CDR3: CASSLIRGGTDTQYF. Here the CDR3 DNA reads TGTGCCAGCAGTTTAATCAGGGGAGGGACAGATACGCAGTATTTT. The whole variable domain, filled in from reference TRBV11-2 and TRBJ2-3, reads EAGVAQSPRYKIIEKRQSVAFWCNPISGHATLYWYQQILGQGPKLLIQFQNNGVVDDSQLPKDRFSAERLKGVDSTLKIQPAKLEDSAVYLCASSLIRGGTDTQYFGPGTRLTVL.

This chain joins TRBV4-2 and TRBJ2-5, with D maybe TRBD2 (5 bases). Germline CDR1 LGHNA, CDR2 YNFKEQ. This CDR3 has 17 amino acids. Trimming pared 4 bases from V and 5 bases from J, leaving 23 bases between. CDR3 protein: CASSPGLVGEVAETQYF. For the CDR3, the DNA is TGTGCCAGCAGCCCCGGGCTAGTGGGAGAAGTGGCGGAGACCCAGTACTTC.

The table lists this clonotype with many counts. This chain uses TRBV20-1 with TRBJ1-1, with D uncertain. V was pared by 0 bases and J by 2 bases, with 13 bases between. This CDR3 region has 15 residues. From germline, CDR1 is DFQATT and CDR2 SNEGSKA (reference sequence). The chain's CDR3 is CSARESSRHNTEAFF. The DNA of the CDR3 is TGCAGTGCTAGAGAGTCGTCTCGGCATAACACTGAAGCTTTCTTT.

There are many counts of this clonotype. The rearrangement links TRBV5-6 to TRBJ2-2; 12 nucleotides match TRBD2. Trimming cost V 4 bases and J 3 bases; bases outside gene matches: 7. The CDR3 extends over 17 amino acids. Germline values: CDR1 SGHDT, CDR2 YYEEEE. The CDR3 nucleotides read TGTGCCAGCAGCGAGACTAGCGGGAGAGCCGACACCGGGGAGCTGTTTTTT. Amino acids: CASSETSGRADTGELFF.

This clonotype was counted many times. The V call is TRBV7-9, the J call TRBJ1-2; TRBD1 agrees at 9 bases. V was clipped by 5 bases and J by 8 bases; unmatched bases: 6. CDR1 and CDR2 from the germline V gene are SEHNR and FQNEAQ (reference sequence). This CDR3 is 13 amino acids long. The CDR3 DNA follows: TGTGCCAGCAGCACGCGGACAGGGGAGGGCTACACCTTC. Its translation is CASSTRTGEGYTF. Together with reference TRBV7-9 and TRBJ1-2, the CDR3 gives the full variable domain: DTGVSQNPRHKITKRGQNVTFRCDPISEHNRLYWYRQTLGQGPEFLTYFQNEAQLEKSRLLSDRFSAERPKGSFSTLEIQRTEQGDSAMYLCASSTRTGEGYTFGSGTRLTVV.

This clonotype was seen at least ten times. The rearrangement joins TRBV29-1 to TRBJ2-3; TRBD2 might be the D (7 bases). The CDR3 is made up of 12 amino acids. V shed 7 bases and J shed 6 bases, with 14 bases lying between them. Germline CDR1 is SQVTM and CDR2 is ANQGSEA. The CDR3 loop is CSERDMGDTQYF. The CDR3, as DNA: TGCAGCGAGCGGGACATGGGTGATACGCAGTATTTT.

Many counts were recorded for this clonotype. The chain joins TRBV29-1 to TRBJ1-1, with no clear D. Germline assignment: CDR1 SQVTM and CDR2 ANQGSEA. V was pared by 5 bases and J by 5 bases, with 9 bases between. CDR3 length: 11 residues. DNA for the CDR3: TGCAGCGTTCTCAGTGGAACTGAAGCTTTCTTT. Residues: CSVLSGTEAFF.

This clonotype occurred many times. The chain links TRBV20-1 to TRBJ1-1, with 7 bases aligning to TRBD1. This CDR3 has 12 residues. V lost 6 bases and J lost 2; bases outside the gene matches: 3. Germline values: CDR1 DFQATT, CDR2 SNEGSKA (reference sequence). Here the CDR3 reads CSAGTVNTEAFF. In DNA, the CDR3 is TGCAGTGCAGGGACAGTCAACACTGAAGCTTTCTTT.

This clonotype was recorded many times. The chain carries TRBV10-3 and TRBJ2-2, with TRBD2 matching 8 bases. The CDR3 runs to 15 residues. Germline CDR1 ENHRY, CDR2 SYGVKD. V lost 5 bases to trimming and J lost 2 bases; unmatched junction nucleotides: 4. DNA for the CDR3: TGTGCCATCAGTCATAGCGGGGATAACACCGGGGAGCTGTTTTTT. It specifies CAISHSGDNTGELFF.

This clonotype came up many times. The chain combines TRBV15 with TRBJ2-3; D not certain. V was cut by 1 base and J by 1 base, with 6 bases left in between. The CDR3 loop spans 14 amino acids. Germline CDR1 and CDR2: LNHNV and YYDKDF (reference sequence). CDR3 DNA: TGTGCCACCAGCAGAGCTGGCCGCACAGATACGCAGTATTTT. Its protein product is CATSRAGRTDTQYF.

The table lists this clonotype with many counts. The chain carries TRBV7-2 and TRBJ2-7; 9 bases map to TRBD2. Germline V gives CDR1 SGHTA, CDR2 FQGNSA. There are 16 residues in the CDR3. V shed 2 bases, J shed 2 bases, and the junction held 7 bases outside the gene matches. The CDR3 DNA follows: TGTGCCAGCAGCTTAAGTCTCCTAGCGGGAACCTACGAGCAGTACTTC. This sequence encodes CASSLSLLAGTYEQYF.

This clonotype came up a few times. The genes are TRBV12-3 or TRBV12-4 and TRBJ2-5; weak D call: TRBD1 (6 bases). Trimming left V 2 bases short and J 5 bases short, with 9 bases between. This CDR3 comprises 13 residues. The CDR3 loop reads CASSLQGKETQYF. The CDR3 bases are TGTGCCAGCAGTTTACAGGGGAAGGAGACCCAGTACTTC.

In its sample, this clonotype was seen a few times. The CDR3 reads CASGQGAGANVLTF. The CDR3 DNA follows: TGTGCCAGCGGCCAGGGGGCTGGGGCCAACGTCCTGACTTTC. The chain combines TRBV12-3 or TRBV12-4 with TRBJ2-6; 7 positions agree with TRBD1. The V segment lost 8 bases and the J segment 2 bases; nucleotides outside the gene matches: 3. This CDR3 spans 14 amino acids.

This clonotype was seen ten or more times. V usage is TRBV11-2 and J usage is TRBJ2-1; no clear D gene. CDR3 size: 12 residues. Trimming pared 6 bases from V and 7 bases from J, leaving 10 bases between. The germline V gene has CDR1 SGHAT and CDR2 FQNNGV. Here the CDR3 DNA reads TGTGCCAGCAGTTCGGATCGGAATGAGCAGTTCTTC. Protein product: CASSSDRNEQFF.

The rearrangement links TRBV29-1 to TRBJ2-7, with D perhaps matching TRBD2 (6 bases). This CDR3 is built from 13 residues. Germline V gene lookup returns CDR1 SQVTM and CDR2 ANQGSEA. V was shortened by 5 bases and J by 4 bases, with 15 bases between the two germline ends. CDR3 in amino acids: CSVLTGTEYEQYF. The CDR3 region has the DNA TGCAGCGTTTTAACTGGGACTGAATACGAGCAGTACTTC.

V usage is TRBV5-1 and J usage is TRBJ2-1, with 9 bases identical to TRBD1. Per the germline V gene, CDR1 is SGHRS and CDR2 is YFSETQ. The J segment lost 9 bases and the V segment lost 0 bases, leaving 7 bases of the junction unmatched. There are 15 residues in the CDR3. The CDR3: CASSLGLTGGGEQFF. Here the CDR3 DNA reads TGCGCCAGCAGCTTGGGCCTCACAGGGGGCGGTGAGCAGTTCTTC.

In its sample, this clonotype was seen many times. The J gene is TRBJ1-1, the V gene TRBV4-3; no clear D. The CDR3 sequence is 15 residues long. The V gene lost 0 bases and the J gene lost 3 bases, with 11 bases spanning the gap. CDR1 is LGHNA and CDR2 is YSLEER in the germline V gene. CDR3 protein: CASSQDPGGYTEAFF. The CDR3 nucleotides are TGCGCCAGCAGCCAAGATCCCGGCGGTTACACTGAAGCTTTCTTT.

This clonotype was found many times. This sequence joins TRBV15 and TRBJ2-1; D is perhaps TRBD2 (6 bases). Germline V gives CDR1 LNHNV, CDR2 YYDKDF (reference sequence). V lost 0 bases and J lost 9, with 18 bases in between. CDR3 length: 16 residues. The CDR3 spells CATSREFTSLAAEQFF. As DNA, the CDR3 is TGTGCCACCAGCAGAGAGTTCACTAGCCTTGCTGCTGAGCAGTTCTTC. The full variable domain, with the rest looked up from reference TRBV15 and TRBJ2-1, is DAMVIQNPRYQVTQFGKPVTLSCSQTLNHNVMYWYQQKSSQAPKLLFHYYDKDFNNEADTPDNFQSRRPNTSFCFLDIRSPGLGDTAMYLCATSREFTSLAAEQFFGPGTRLTVL.

This clonotype occurred many times. DNA of the CDR3: TGCAGTGCTAGAGTTTCGGGACTTTTGAACACCGGGGAGCTGTTTTTT. Translation: CSARVSGLLNTGELFF. This chain connects TRBV20-1 to TRBJ2-2, with D perhaps matching TRBD2 (6 bases). The germline V gene has CDR1 DFQATT and CDR2 SNEGSKA (reference sequence). V was shortened by 1 base and J by 1 base, with 13 bases between the two germline ends. CDR3 length: 16 amino acids.

With respect to this clonotype: This sequence may be a read error, since a much larger clone differs from it by one base. The CDR3 ends on some other residue instead of the conserved phenylalanine or tryptophan, so this is likely a read error. The chain combines TRBV12-3 or TRBV12-4 with TRBJ2-1; possibly TRBD1 for D (5 bases). This CDR3 comprises 14 residues. V shed 3 bases and J shed 3 bases, with 9 bases lying between them. The CDR3 DNA reads TGTGCCAGCAGTTTGAGACAGCTCTACAATGAGCAGTTCCTC. Amino acid sequence: CASSLRQLYNEQFL.

This clonotype was recorded at least ten times. The genes are TRBV6-1 and TRBJ2-1, with D possibly being TRBD1 (7 bases). Trimming shortened V by 5 bases and J by 7 bases, and 15 bases separated the two germline ends. Germline V CDR1 and CDR2: MNHNS, SASEGT. There are 14 residues in the CDR3. In nucleotides, the CDR3 is TGTGCCAGCAGTAGGGTCAGGGGGAGGAATGAGCAGTTCTTC. This encodes CASSRVRGRNEQFF.